This passage covers 32 T cell receptor beta chains from one sample sequenced in a study of response to subunit inactivated influenza vaccine. TCRdb ran MiXCR on the RT-PCR reads and lists one entry per CDR3 protein. The data hold around 710,000 distinct CDR3 sequences, with around 14% observed a single time. The material was PBMCs from blood, obtained less than 15 days before vaccination. Receptor source: a man between 45 and 60 years old who received an inactivated influenza vaccine.

This clonotype turned up a few times. The rearrangement uses TRBV29-1 and TRBJ2-7; TRBD2 matches at 10 bases. The CDR3 is 13 residues long. The V gene's germline CDR1 is SQVTM and CDR2 ANQGSEA. V lost 6 bases, J lost 5 bases, and 7 bases stayed unmatched. The CDR3 nucleotides are TGCAGCGTCACAGCGGGAGGGCCGCACGAGCAGTACTTC. Its protein product is CSVTAGGPHEQYF.

This chain connects TRBV20-1 to TRBJ2-1; D is undetermined. The V gene's germline CDR1 is DFQATT and CDR2 SNEGSKA (reference sequence). CDR3 length: 13 amino acids. The V and J ends lost 3 bases and 9 bases respectively, with 15 bases between them. CDR3 sequence (DNA): TGCAGTGCTAGTCTTCTAGAGTACGGTGAGCAGTTCTTC. This gives the protein CSASLLEYGEQFF.

The chain uses TRBV27 and TRBJ1-2, with D perhaps matching TRBD1 (5 bases). This CDR3 has 15 amino acids. The germline gives CDR1 MNHEY, CDR2 SMNVEV (reference sequence). Trimming took 5 bases from V and 4 from J, leaving 17 bases between them. Here the CDR3 reads CASSPQGGRGYGYTF. DNA of the CDR3: TGTGCCAGCAGTCCTCAGGGAGGAAGGGGCTATGGCTACACCTTC.

This clonotype has ten or more counts. This chain connects TRBV15 to TRBJ2-3, with 7 bases that match TRBD1. Germline CDR1 LNHNV, CDR2 YYDKDF (reference sequence). After removal of 2 bases from V and 6 bases from J, the junction contained 5 bases not matched to a gene. This CDR3 is built from 14 residues. The CDR3 DNA sequence: TGTGCCACCAGCAGACAGGGGGTCTCCGATACGCAGTATTTT. As protein: CATSRQGVSDTQYF.

This clonotype was seen only a few times. The chain carries TRBV4-3 and TRBJ2-7, with 7 bases that match TRBD1. The CDR3 is 15 residues long. Germline-derived CDR1 and CDR2 are LGHNA and YSLEER. J lost 2 bases, V lost 0 bases, and 4 bases had no gene match. CDR3 loop: CASSQDVDRAYEQYF. The DNA for the CDR3 is TGCGCCAGCAGCCAAGATGTCGACAGGGCCTACGAGCAGTACTTC.

This clonotype has just a few counts. The rearrangement links TRBV19 to TRBJ1-5, with TRBD1 as a possible D gene (5 bases). The CDR3 has 12 amino acids. Germline CDR1 is LNHDA and CDR2 is SQIVND (reference sequence). V was shortened by 10 bases and J by 4 bases, with 11 bases between the two germline ends. The CDR3 DNA sequence: TGTGCCACCTCAGGGTTGAATCAGCCCCAGCATTTT. Protein product: CATSGLNQPQHF. The whole variable domain, filled in from reference TRBV19 and TRBJ1-5, reads DGGITQSPKYLFRKEGQNVTLSCEQNLNHDAMYWYRQDPGQGLRLIYYSQIVNDFQKGDIAEGYSVSREKKESFPLTVTSAQKNPTAFYLCATSGLNQPQHFGDGTRLSIL.

This clonotype occurred a few times. V is TRBV7-2 and J is TRBJ2-2, with 7 bases matching TRBD2. Looked up from germline, CDR1 is SGHTA and CDR2 is FQGNSA. The CDR3 has 16 amino acids. J gave up 7 bases and V 8 bases, and 16 bases lay outside the gene matches. CDR3 DNA sequence: TGTGCCAGCGCGGTTGGGGCTAGCGGCCGCATCGGGGAGCTGTTTTTT. It specifies CASAVGASGRIGELFF.

J is TRBJ2-1 and V is TRBV7-2, with 12 bases identical to TRBD2. Germline loops: CDR1 SGHTA, CDR2 FQGNSA. The V and J ends lost 2 bases and 7 bases, in that order; junction bases with no gene match: 9. The CDR3 is 17 amino acids. For the CDR3, the DNA is TGTGCCAGCAGCTTATCGCTAGCGGGAGGGCCAGAGAATGAGCAGTTCTTC. Amino acid sequence: CASSLSLAGGPENEQFF.

The table lists this clonotype with a few counts. The chain combines TRBV4-1 with TRBJ2-2; tentatively, D is TRBD2 (5 bases). The CDR3 length is 16 residues. V lost 1 base to trimming and J lost 2 bases, with 11 bases between them. Germline-derived CDR1 and CDR2 are MGHRA and YSYEKL. The CDR3, as DNA: TGCGCCAGCAGCCAAGTCTACGGGAAAAACACCGGGGAGCTGTTTTTT. Residues: CASSQVYGKNTGELFF.

This chain joins TRBV15 and TRBJ2-7; no firm D call. Germline V gene lookup returns CDR1 LNHNV and CDR2 YYDKDF (reference sequence). This CDR3 spans 12 amino acids. The germline V and J ends were trimmed by 4 bases and 4 bases, with 8 bases remaining between them. The chain's CDR3 is CATSNGPYEQYF. The CDR3 bases are TGTGCCACCAGCAACGGGCCTTACGAGCAGTACTTC.

This chain joins TRBV9 and TRBJ2-7; the D is unclear. The V gene's germline CDR1 is SGDLS and CDR2 YYNGEE. Between the trimmed V and J ends, which lost 0 bases and 2 bases, there was a span of 9 bases. This CDR3 region has 14 residues. This chain's CDR3 is CASSVGYSTYEQYF. The CDR3 DNA sequence: TGTGCCAGCAGCGTAGGGTACAGTACCTACGAGCAGTACTTC.

Ten or more counts support this clonotype. The chain combines TRBV6-2 or TRBV6-3 with TRBJ2-7; D uncertain. From germline, CDR1 is MNHEY and CDR2 SVGEGT. The V gene lost 2 bases and the J gene lost 0 bases, with 5 bases spanning the gap. The CDR3 spans 13 residues. The CDR3 is CASSYPSSYEQYF. The CDR3 bases are TGTGCCAGCAGTTACCCGAGCTCCTACGAGCAGTACTTC.

The chain couples TRBV7-9 to TRBJ2-1, with TRBD2 identical over 9 bases. CDR3 size: 15 residues. With V trimmed by 2 bases and J by 10 bases, 9 bases remained unmatched. Germline-derived CDR1 and CDR2 are SEHNR and FQNEAQ (reference sequence). Here the CDR3 reads CASSLHSGRVREQFF. The CDR3 DNA follows: TGTGCCAGCAGCTTACATAGCGGGAGAGTAAGGGAGCAGTTCTTC.

This chain joins TRBV4-3 and TRBJ2-1; D gene unclear. CDR3 length equals 16 residues. V lost 0 bases, J lost 0 bases, and 9 bases lay in between. In germline, CDR1 is LGHNA, CDR2 YSLEER. The CDR3 protein is CASSQETPSSYNEQFF. As DNA, the CDR3 is TGCGCCAGCAGCCAAGAGACGCCGTCCTCCTACAATGAGCAGTTCTTC.

The V call is TRBV28, the J call TRBJ2-5; 9 bases agree with TRBD1. Germline CDR1 reads MDHEN; CDR2 reads SYDVKM. The V gene end was trimmed by 6 bases and the J gene end by 4 bases; junction bases not matched to a gene: 9. The CDR3 is made up of 15 amino acids. CDR3 loop: CASRELGQGGETQYF. The CDR3 DNA is TGTGCCAGCAGAGAATTGGGACAGGGAGGAGAGACCCAGTACTTC.

The rearrangement joins TRBV7-2 to TRBJ2-7; D gene uncertain. Trimming removed 4 bases at V and 2 bases at J, with 9 bases between. The CDR3 runs 13 residues. The germline V gene encodes CDR1 SGHTA and CDR2 FQGNSA. The CDR3 loop reads CASSSQVTYEQYF. DNA of the CDR3: TGTGCCAGCAGCTCTCAGGTTACCTACGAGCAGTACTTC.

This clonotype has a handful of counts. The rearrangement joins TRBV24-1 to TRBJ2-3; D perhaps matches TRBD2 (6 bases). This CDR3 contains 15 residues. Germline V gene data show CDR1 as KGHDR and CDR2 as SFDVKD. Trimming removed 5 bases from V and 2 bases from J, with 13 bases in between. Written as DNA, the CDR3 is TGTGCCACCAGTGTAGGTGGAGGGGACACAGATACGCAGTATTTT. It translates to CATSVGGGDTDTQYF.

This chain connects TRBV12-3 or TRBV12-4 to TRBJ2-7; 12 bases align to TRBD1. Trimming at V came to 5 bases and at J to 7 bases, leaving 9 bases not matched to a gene. The CDR3 covers 15 residues. CDR3 in amino acids: CASSEPGQGAWEQYF. The CDR3, as DNA: TGTGCCAGCAGTGAGCCGGGACAGGGGGCTTGGGAGCAGTACTTC.

This clonotype was seen only a few times. The V call is TRBV20-1, the J call TRBJ1-1; weak D call: TRBD1 (6 bases). Germline V CDR1 and CDR2: DFQATT, SNEGSKA (reference sequence). V lost 5 bases to trimming and J lost 5 bases, with 18 bases between them. The CDR3 has 14 residues. The CDR3 protein is CSASRGGGGTEAFF. The CDR3 nucleotides read TGCAGTGCTTCCCGGGGAGGGGGAGGAACTGAAGCTTTCTTT.

On this clonotype itself: The junction differs from germline at one of its ends, possibly a read error. CDR3 nucleotide sequence: TGTGCTAGCAGCTTAGGGTCGGGGTCCGAGCAGTTCTTC. Translated, it gives CASSLGSGSEQFF. The J gene is TRBJ2-1, the V gene TRBV7-7, with D perhaps TRBD2 (5 bases). CDR1 and CDR2 (germline): SSHAT, FNYEAQ (reference sequence). There are 13 residues in the CDR3.

This clonotype was observed a few times. The V call is TRBV5-5, the J call TRBJ2-7; no clear D. Trimming removed 0 bases at V and 4 bases at J, with 8 bases between. The CDR3 covers 13 residues. Germline CDR1 SGHKS, CDR2 YYEKEE (reference sequence). For the CDR3, the DNA is TGTGCCAGCAGCTTGGAGCCCTATTACGAGCAGTACTTC. Protein product: CASSLEPYYEQYF.

This chain joins TRBV20-1 and TRBJ2-1; D perhaps matches TRBD1 (5 bases). This CDR3 has 14 amino acids. The V and J ends lost 1 base and 1 base respectively, with 8 bases between them. Germline V gene data show CDR1 as DFQATT and CDR2 as SNEGSKA (reference sequence). CDR3 nucleotide sequence: TGCAGTGCTAGAGGCAGGGAATCCTACAATGAGCAGTTCTTC. Its translation: CSARGRESYNEQFF.

There are a few counts of this clonotype. The chain carries TRBV6-5 and TRBJ2-1; D possibly corresponds to TRBD2 (5 bases). V was trimmed by 6 bases and J by 7 bases, leaving 7 bases between them. CDR1 and CDR2 (germline): MNHEY, SVGAGI. The CDR3 covers 11 residues. CDR3 nucleotide sequence: TGTGCCAGCAGATGGGAGAATGAGCAGTTCTTC. It encodes CASRWENEQFF.

This clonotype was observed a handful of times. The gene calls are TRBV20-1 and TRBJ2-1, with a tentative D call TRBD2 (5 bases). The germline V gene encodes CDR1 DFQATT and CDR2 SNEGSKA (reference sequence). Trimming left V 5 bases short and J 9 bases short, with 11 bases between. The CDR3 is made up of 11 amino acids. The CDR3, as DNA: TGCAGTGCTGCGACTACGGGTGAGCAGTTCTTC. Protein: CSAATTGEQFF.

Written as DNA, the CDR3 is TGTGCCAGCAGCTCGAGGCGCACCAACTACTACGAGCAGTACTTC. Encoded protein: CASSSRRTNYYEQYF. The chain employs TRBV7-2 and TRBJ2-7; D ambiguous. CDR1 is SGHTA and CDR2 is FQGNSA in the germline V gene. The V gene lost 4 bases and the J gene lost 3 bases, with 16 bases spanning the gap. There are 15 residues in the CDR3.

This clonotype was recorded a few times. This chain links TRBV27 with TRBJ2-6; 8 bases agree with TRBD1. The CDR3 is 15 residues long. Germline assignment: CDR1 MNHEY and CDR2 SMNVEV (reference sequence). V dropped 8 bases and J dropped 2; count of bases not matched to a gene: 5. CDR3 sequence (DNA): TGTGCCAGCCGACAGGGGACTGCTGGGGCCAACGTCCTGACTTTC. It codes for CASRQGTAGANVLTF.

This clonotype was seen more than once but under ten times. This chain connects TRBV5-6 to TRBJ2-1, with D unclear. Germline-derived CDR1 and CDR2 are SGHDT and YYEEEE. Trimming shortened V by 0 bases and J by 5 bases, and 12 bases separated the two germline ends. CDR3 length: 15 amino acids. The CDR3 sequence is CASSLDVLGDNEQFF. The DNA for the CDR3 is TGTGCCAGCAGCTTGGATGTTCTGGGTGACAATGAGCAGTTCTTC.

This clonotype was detected only a few times. V gene TRBV29-1 combines with J gene TRBJ2-2, with D maybe TRBD1 (5 bases). Trimming stripped 5 bases from V and 2 bases from J, with 12 bases between. Germline CDR1 and CDR2: SQVTM and ANQGSEA. The CDR3 length is 14 residues. CDR3: CSVTGLFNTGELFF. DNA of the CDR3: TGCAGCGTTACAGGCCTCTTTAACACCGGGGAGCTGTTTTTT.

This clonotype has more than one count but fewer than ten. V usage is TRBV7-2 and J usage is TRBJ2-2; 7 bases line up with TRBD2. Germline values: CDR1 SGHTA, CDR2 FQGNSA. V dropped 5 bases and J dropped 5; count of bases not matched to a gene: 8. The CDR3 has 15 residues. The CDR3 spells CASSPSEGLTGELFF. The CDR3 region has the DNA TGTGCCAGCAGCCCTAGCGAGGGACTAACCGGGGAGCTGTTTTTT.

This clonotype appeared a few times. The chain employs TRBV5-6 and TRBJ2-7; 8 bases match TRBD2. Germline CDR1 is SGHDT and CDR2 is YYEEEE. V lost 4 bases to trimming and J lost 4 bases; unmatched junction nucleotides: 10. The CDR3 loop spans 15 amino acids. In DNA, the CDR3 is TGTGCCAGCAGCCTCGTCGACTCGGGAGGGTACGAGCAGTACTTC. Its translation is CASSLVDSGGYEQYF.

This chain uses TRBV20-1 with TRBJ1-5, with no clear D. V lost 4 bases and J lost 0, with 10 bases in between. CDR3 length: 14 amino acids. The V gene's germline CDR1 is DFQATT and CDR2 SNEGSKA (reference sequence). The CDR3 sequence: CSATDAGSNQPQHF. CDR3 in DNA: TGCAGTGCTACCGATGCGGGTAGCAATCAGCCCCAGCATTTT.

This clonotype has a handful of counts. The chain is built from TRBV7-2 and TRBJ2-7; 9 positions agree with TRBD2. Trimming took 0 bases from V and 2 from J; bases not matched to a gene: 2. Germline V gene data show CDR1 as SGHTA and CDR2 as FQGNSA. The CDR3 runs 15 residues. This CDR3 is CASSLASGSTYEQYF. CDR3 DNA: TGTGCCAGCAGCTTAGCTAGCGGGAGTACCTACGAGCAGTACTTC.